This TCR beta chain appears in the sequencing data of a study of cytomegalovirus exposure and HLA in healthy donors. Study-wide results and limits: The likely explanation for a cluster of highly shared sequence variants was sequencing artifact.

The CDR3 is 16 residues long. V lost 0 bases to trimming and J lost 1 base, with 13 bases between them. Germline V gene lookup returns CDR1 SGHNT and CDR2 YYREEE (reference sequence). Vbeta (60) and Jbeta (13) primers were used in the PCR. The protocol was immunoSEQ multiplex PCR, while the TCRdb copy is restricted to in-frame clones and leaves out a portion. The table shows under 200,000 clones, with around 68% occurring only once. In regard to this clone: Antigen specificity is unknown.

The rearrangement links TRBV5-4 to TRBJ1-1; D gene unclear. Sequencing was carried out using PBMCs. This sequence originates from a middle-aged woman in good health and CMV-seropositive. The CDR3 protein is CASSLDRFGRNTEAFF. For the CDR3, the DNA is TGTGCCAGCAGCTTGGATCGTTTTGGCAGGAACACTGAAGCTTTCTTT.